The 32 T cell receptor beta chains below all came from one sample that was sequenced in a study of blood T cells in healthy people across ages. A second PCR of roughly 7 to 11 cycles used a sample-barcoded 5' primer and a J-beta primer mix. TCRdb itself ran the 5' RACE reads through MiXCR, one entry per CDR3 protein. The sample records hundreds of thousands of distinct CDR3 sequences, approximately 24% being singletons. These data were also filed under a second study, of T cells of mothers and their children.

Material: blood. All receptors derive from a boy younger than 18 in good health.

This clonotype was counted between two and nine times. V gene TRBV7-2 combines with J gene TRBJ1-2; no definite D call. V lost 6 bases to trimming and J lost 8 bases, with 16 bases between them. CDR3 length: 13 amino acids. Germline V CDR1 and CDR2: SGHTA, FQGNSA. CDR3: CASRPGSRGGYTF. The DNA of the CDR3 is TGTGCCAGCAGGCCCGGGTCCCGCGGGGGCTACACCTTC.

A few counts support this clonotype. J is TRBJ1-1 and V is TRBV4-1; D is uncertain. Trimming took 0 bases from V and 3 from J, leaving 14 bases between them. CDR3 length: 16 residues. The germline gives CDR1 MGHRA, CDR2 YSYEKL. In nucleotides, the CDR3 is TGCGCCAGCAGCCAAGAGTGGAGAATAGGGTACACTGAAGCTTTCTTT. Translating it yields CASSQEWRIGYTEAFF.

This chain joins TRBV28 and TRBJ2-5; tentative D call: TRBD1 (5 bases). Germline V gene lookup returns CDR1 MDHEN and CDR2 SYDVKM. V lost 3 bases and J 5 bases, leaving 22 bases between the germline ends. The CDR3 length is 17 residues. Here the CDR3 DNA reads TGTGCCAGCAGTTTTTATTATCTGCAGGGTGGTGGGGAGACCCAGTACTTC. Protein product: CASSFYYLQGGGETQYF.

In its sample, this clonotype was seen a few times. The CDR3, as DNA: TGTGCCAGCAGCTCACCGGCGGGTAATGAAAAACTGTTTTTT. Translation: CASSSPAGNEKLFF. This chain links TRBV27 with TRBJ1-4; D remains unclear. This CDR3 region has 14 residues. V dropped 6 bases and J dropped 4 bases, with 12 bases sitting between them. The germline CDR1 and CDR2 sequences are MNHEY and SMNVEV (reference sequence).

This clonotype was recorded a few times. The DNA of the CDR3 is TGTGCCAGCAGCGTAGCGGGGGGACCCCACAATGAGCAGTTCTTC. This encodes CASSVAGGPHNEQFF. The rearrangement uses TRBV9 and TRBJ2-1; 7 nucleotides align to TRBD2. The CDR3 loop spans 15 amino acids. The V gene end was trimmed by 0 bases and the J gene end by 5 bases; junction bases not matched to a gene: 5. Germline V gene sequence: CDR1 SGDLS, CDR2 YYNGEE.

This clonotype was picked up one time. This chain links TRBV28 with TRBJ1-1, with D perhaps matching TRBD1 (5 bases). The CDR3 sequence is 17 residues long. Deletions cut 5 bases from V and 0 bases from J, with 19 bases between. Germline CDR1 reads MDHEN; CDR2 reads SYDVKM. CDR3 residues: CASSPRAGPRMNTEAFF. CDR3 DNA sequence: TGTGCCAGCAGTCCGAGGGCAGGGCCCAGGATGAACACTGAAGCTTTCTTT.

The count of this clonotype is one. The rearrangement joins TRBV5-1 to TRBJ1-2, with D unresolved. There are 14 residues in the CDR3. V lost 0 bases and J 8 bases, leaving 14 bases between the germline ends. The germline V gene encodes CDR1 SGHRS and CDR2 YFSETQ. CDR3 residues: CASSLADGDYGYTF. The CDR3 region has the DNA TGCGCCAGCAGCTTGGCGGACGGGGATTACGGCTACACCTTC.

The CDR3 DNA sequence: TGTGCCATCAGTGACTCGGGACAGGGCACAGATACGCAGTATTTT. This sequence encodes CAISDSGQGTDTQYF. The chain joins TRBV10-3 to TRBJ2-3; TRBD1 matches 8 bases. The CDR3 length is 15 residues. Germline V CDR1 and CDR2: ENHRY, SYGVKD. J gave up 1 base and V 3 bases, and 3 bases lay outside the gene matches.

In its sample, this clonotype was seen many times. The chain recombines TRBV28 with TRBJ2-5, with D perhaps TRBD1 (5 bases). There are 14 residues in the CDR3. The V gene's germline CDR1 is MDHEN and CDR2 SYDVKM. V lost 5 bases, J lost 1 base, and 11 bases lay in between. CDR3 residues: CASSRTSVQETQYF. Here the CDR3 DNA reads TGTGCCAGCAGTAGGACATCGGTCCAAGAGACCCAGTACTTC.

V usage is TRBV27 and J usage is TRBJ1-2; 7 positions match TRBD1. The CDR3 sequence is 16 residues long. Germline V gene data show CDR1 as MNHEY and CDR2 as SMNVEV (reference sequence). Trimming took 5 bases from V and 2 from J; bases not matched to a gene: 11. CDR3 sequence reads: CASSPKQGPLNYGYTF. The CDR3 DNA reads TGTGCCAGCAGTCCAAAACAGGGGCCCCTCAACTATGGCTACACCTTC.

Concerning this clonotype: One end of the junction fails to match germline, which may point to a read error. This chain joins TRBV4-2 and TRBJ2-5; D is possibly TRBD2 (5 bases). The length of the CDR3 is 14 residues. Germline assignment: CDR1 LGHNA and CDR2 YNFKEQ. The DNA for the CDR3 is TGTGCCAGCAACCAAGAGGGTGCTCAAGAGACCCAGAACTTC. Amino acid sequence: CASNQEGAQETQNF.

In DNA form, the CDR3 reads TGTGCCAGCAGTTTACGAGAGAACTATGGCTACACCTTC. Translation: CASSLRENYGYTF. The J gene is TRBJ1-2, the V gene TRBV12-3 or TRBV12-4; D gene ambiguous. The CDR3 consists of 13 residues. Between the trimmed V and J ends, which lost 2 bases and 2 bases, there was a span of 6 bases.

The chain combines TRBV6-6 with TRBJ2-7, with 9 bases identical to TRBD1. Germline V gene lookup returns CDR1 MNHNY and CDR2 SVGAGI (reference sequence). This CDR3 is built from 12 residues. After removal of 6 bases from V and 9 bases from J, the junction contained 6 bases not matched to a gene. In DNA form, the CDR3 reads TGTGCCAGCAGCCCTACAGGGGGCTTGCAGTACTTC. It codes for CASSPTGGLQYF.

This chain joins TRBV5-1 and TRBJ2-5, with D perhaps TRBD1 (5 bases). V lost 1 base and J 3 bases, leaving 13 bases between the germline ends. Germline V gene sequence: CDR1 SGHRS, CDR2 YFSETQ. The length of the CDR3 is 15 residues. The chain's CDR3 is CASSLLGRVEETQYF. The CDR3, as DNA: TGCGCCAGCAGCTTGTTAGGCAGGGTGGAAGAGACCCAGTACTTC.

The CDR3 loop reads CASSLGGLAGLEQYF. The CDR3 DNA reads TGTGCCAGCAGCTTAGGGGGACTAGCGGGGCTCGAGCAGTACTTC. The chain uses TRBV11-2 and TRBJ2-7; 13 bases are a match to TRBD2. The CDR3 has 15 amino acids. CDR1 and CDR2 (germline): SGHAT, FQNNGV. V gave up 1 base and J gave up 6 bases; unmatched junction bases: 3.

CDR3 DNA: TGTGCCACCAGCAGCGGGACTAGCAGTAGTGATGAGCAGTTCTTC. It specifies CATSSGTSSSDEQFF. The chain links TRBV15 to TRBJ2-1; 9 positions agree with TRBD2. The CDR3 totals 15 residues. With V trimmed by 3 bases and J by 8 bases, 8 bases remained unmatched. The germline V gene encodes CDR1 LNHNV and CDR2 YYDKDF (reference sequence). Variable domain in full (rest from reference TRBV15 and TRBJ2-1): DAMVIQNPRYQVTQFGKPVTLSCSQTLNHNVMYWYQQKSSQAPKLLFHYYDKDFNNEADTPDNFQSRRPNTSFCFLDIRSPGLGDTAMYLCATSSGTSSSDEQFFGPGTRLTVL.

J is TRBJ1-4 and V is TRBV6-1; maybe TRBD1 (6 bases). Germline lookup yields CDR1 MNHNS and CDR2 SASEGT. The CDR3 spans 10 residues. V gave up 6 bases and J gave up 11 bases, with 7 bases separating them. Here the CDR3 reads CASRDSKLFF. The CDR3 DNA follows: TGTGCCAGCAGGGACAGCAAACTGTTTTTT.

This clonotype was detected many times. The germline gene is not matched at one end of the junction; a read error may be the cause. The V and J genes are TRBV11-2 and TRBJ2-3, with D unclear. Germline loops: CDR1 SGHAT, CDR2 FQNNGV. CDR3 length: 12 amino acids. Here the CDR3 reads CASTLVSDTQYF. In DNA, the CDR3 is TGTGCCAGCACCTTAGTATCAGATACGCAGTATTTT.

This sequence joins TRBV7-9 and TRBJ2-7; 7 nucleotides align to TRBD2. The V gene's germline CDR1 is SEHNR and CDR2 FQNEAQ (reference sequence). The CDR3 extends over 14 amino acids. J gave up 3 bases and V 4 bases, and 6 bases lay outside the gene matches. The CDR3 region is CASSSEPGGYEQYF. The DNA of the CDR3 is TGTGCCAGCAGCTCAGAGCCGGGGGGCTACGAGCAGTACTTC.

This rearrangement joins TRBV28 to TRBJ2-7, with D possibly TRBD1 on 6 matching bases. V gave up 5 bases and J gave up 5 bases, with 16 bases separating them. Germline loops: CDR1 MDHEN, CDR2 SYDVKM. CDR3 size: 14 residues. CDR3 sequence (DNA): TGTGCCAGCAGTCCGATCAGGGGTTTGAACGAGCAGTACTTC. It codes for CASSPIRGLNEQYF.

In its sample, this clonotype was seen many times. In DNA form, the CDR3 reads TGCGCCAGCAGCCAAACCTACCGGACAGGCAAAGGGGACACCGGGGAGCTGTTTTTT. It encodes CASSQTYRTGKGDTGELFF. The chain uses TRBV4-1 and TRBJ2-2, with 7 bases fitting TRBD1. The germline CDR1 and CDR2 sequences are MGHRA and YSYEKL. The V gene end was trimmed by 2 bases and the J gene end by 3 bases; junction bases not matched to a gene: 15. The CDR3 is 19 residues long.

A few counts support this clonotype. Germline is not matched at one junction end, which may reflect a read error. The chain has TRBV20-1 and TRBJ2-3; 12 nucleotides agree with TRBD2. This CDR3 is built from 15 residues. Germline CDR1 DFQATT, CDR2 SNEGSKA (reference sequence). CDR3 region: CSARVTSGGFSEQYF. In DNA, the CDR3 is TGCAGTGCTAGGGTTACTAGCGGGGGGTTCAGCGAGCAGTACTTT.

V usage is TRBV29-1 and J usage is TRBJ2-1, with TRBD1 matching over 8 bases. Germline loops: CDR1 SQVTM, CDR2 ANQGSEA. The trim removed 3 bases at V and 1 base at J, leaving 5 bases unmatched. This CDR3 has 15 residues. The CDR3 DNA sequence: TGCAGCGTTGACGGACAGGGTGGATCCTACAATGAGCAGTTCTTC. Translation gives CSVDGQGGSYNEQFF.

This clonotype was observed a few times. This chain links TRBV9 with TRBJ1-4, with TRBD1 matching over 12 bases. CDR1 is SGDLS and CDR2 is YYNGEE in the germline V gene. The CDR3 is made up of 15 amino acids. J gave up 8 bases and V 4 bases, and 6 bases lay outside the gene matches. As DNA, the CDR3 is TGTGCCAGCAGCCAGGGGACAGGGGGCCTAGAAAAACTGTTTTTT. This encodes CASSQGTGGLEKLFF.

This clonotype was observed a few times. The chain links TRBV19 to TRBJ2-5; D perhaps matches TRBD1 (6 bases). The V and J ends lost 7 bases and 4 bases respectively, with 25 bases between them. Germline V gene data show CDR1 as LNHDA and CDR2 as SQIVND (reference sequence). This CDR3 is 17 amino acids long. As DNA, the CDR3 is TGTGCCAGTACCCCTCGCATTAAAGTCGGACAGAGAGAGACCCAGTACTTC. It is translated as CASTPRIKVGQRETQYF.

This clonotype has only a few counts. This chain joins TRBV20-1 and TRBJ2-1; D uncertain. CDR1 DFQATT and CDR2 SNEGSKA come from the germline V gene (reference sequence). CDR3 length: 16 residues. The V end was cut by 1 base, the J end by 7 bases, with 20 bases between. The CDR3 coding sequence is TGCAGTGCTAGAGCCCCCGGCAGTCGAAGCAGTAATGAGCAGTTCTTC. It encodes CSARAPGSRSSNEQFF.

In this sample, this clonotype turned up a few times. The V gene is TRBV11-2, the J gene TRBJ2-1; D is unclear. V lost 6 bases and J lost 4, with 19 bases in between. The CDR3 totals 16 residues. Germline V gives CDR1 SGHAT, CDR2 FQNNGV. CDR3 region: CASRYWNRHLYNEQFF. CDR3 coding DNA: TGTGCCAGCAGGTATTGGAACCGCCACTTATACAATGAGCAGTTCTTC.

V usage is TRBV12-3 or TRBV12-4 and J usage is TRBJ2-3; 7 bases agree with TRBD2. The CDR3 extends over 14 amino acids. V lost 8 bases, J lost 5 bases, and 10 bases stayed unmatched. The CDR3 region is CASALGGRGDTQYF. The CDR3 region has the DNA TGTGCCAGCGCCTTGGGGGGGAGAGGAGATACGCAGTATTTT.

This clonotype was counted between two and nine times. This sequence joins TRBV10-2 and TRBJ1-1, with D unclear. The V and J ends lost 10 bases and 8 bases respectively, with 17 bases between them. The CDR3 sequence is 12 residues long. Germline CDR1 and CDR2: WSHSY and SAAADI. DNA for the CDR3: TGCGCCACCATGGGCACCGGTTCCGAAGCTTTCTTT. Translated, it gives CATMGTGSEAFF.

This clonotype appeared a few times. As the CDR3 is not closed by the conserved phenylalanine or tryptophan, this likely results from a read error. The rearrangement uses TRBV5-1 and TRBJ1-2; D is possibly TRBD1 (6 bases). V shed 0 bases and J shed 5 bases, with 14 bases lying between them. This CDR3 is 15 amino acids long. CDR1 and CDR2 from the germline V gene are SGHRS and YFSETQ. In DNA, the CDR3 is TGCGCCAGCAGCTTGGGACCGAAACAGGGATATGGCTACACCCTC. It specifies CASSLGPKQGYGYTL.

This clonotype was recorded a few times. The chain employs TRBV5-1 and TRBJ1-5, with 9 nucleotides matching TRBD1. The CDR3 is 16 amino acids. From germline, CDR1 is SGHRS and CDR2 YFSETQ. The trim removed 4 bases at V and 3 bases at J, leaving 8 bases unmatched. Here the CDR3 DNA reads TGCGCCAGCAGCAAAGTCGGGACAGGGCTCAATCAGCCCCAGCATTTT. This translates into CASSKVGTGLNQPQHF.

The table lists this clonotype with a few counts. A much larger clone is a single base away; this may be a read error. The rearrangement links TRBV6-2 or TRBV6-3 to TRBJ1-2, with D tentatively TRBD1 (5 bases). Per the germline V gene, CDR1 is MNHEY and CDR2 is SVGEGT. With 6 bases removed from V and 6 bases from J, the gap between germline ends came to 11 bases. The CDR3 totals 12 residues. In DNA, the CDR3 is TGTGCCAGCAGCTGGACAAGGGATGGCTACACCTTC. Encoded protein: CASSWTRDGYTF.